This TCR beta chain was recovered during a study of blood T cell repertoires in COVID-19. Sequenced by immunoSEQ multiplex PCR; TCRdb stores in-frame clones only, minus some. This table holds about 250,000 clones, approximately 84% found once. The trim removed 4 bases at V and 0 bases at J, leaving 10 bases unmatched. Germline CDR1 reads SGHDT; CDR2 reads YYEEEE. CDR3 length: 16 amino acids. The sequenced material came from peripheral blood. The rearrangement uses TRBV5-6 and TRBJ2-7; 7 positions match TRBD1. The TCR comes from a man between 45 and 60 years old with acute or convalescent COVID-19. CDR3 protein: CASSMGTVLSSYEQYF. In DNA form, the CDR3 reads TGTGCCAGCAGCATGGGGACAGTCTTAAGCTCCTACGAGCAGTACTTC.